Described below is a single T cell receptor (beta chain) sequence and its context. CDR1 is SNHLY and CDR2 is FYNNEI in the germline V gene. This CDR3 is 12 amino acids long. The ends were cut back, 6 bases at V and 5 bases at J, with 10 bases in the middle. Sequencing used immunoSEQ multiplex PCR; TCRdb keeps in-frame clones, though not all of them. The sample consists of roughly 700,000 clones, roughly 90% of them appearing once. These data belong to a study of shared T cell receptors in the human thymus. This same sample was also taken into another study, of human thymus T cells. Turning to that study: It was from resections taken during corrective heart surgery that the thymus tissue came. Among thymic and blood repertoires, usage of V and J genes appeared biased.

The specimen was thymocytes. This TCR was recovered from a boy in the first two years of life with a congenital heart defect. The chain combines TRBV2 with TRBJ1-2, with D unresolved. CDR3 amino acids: CASRAGWYGYTF. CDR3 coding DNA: TGTGCCAGCAGAGCCGGTTGGTATGGCTACACCTTC.